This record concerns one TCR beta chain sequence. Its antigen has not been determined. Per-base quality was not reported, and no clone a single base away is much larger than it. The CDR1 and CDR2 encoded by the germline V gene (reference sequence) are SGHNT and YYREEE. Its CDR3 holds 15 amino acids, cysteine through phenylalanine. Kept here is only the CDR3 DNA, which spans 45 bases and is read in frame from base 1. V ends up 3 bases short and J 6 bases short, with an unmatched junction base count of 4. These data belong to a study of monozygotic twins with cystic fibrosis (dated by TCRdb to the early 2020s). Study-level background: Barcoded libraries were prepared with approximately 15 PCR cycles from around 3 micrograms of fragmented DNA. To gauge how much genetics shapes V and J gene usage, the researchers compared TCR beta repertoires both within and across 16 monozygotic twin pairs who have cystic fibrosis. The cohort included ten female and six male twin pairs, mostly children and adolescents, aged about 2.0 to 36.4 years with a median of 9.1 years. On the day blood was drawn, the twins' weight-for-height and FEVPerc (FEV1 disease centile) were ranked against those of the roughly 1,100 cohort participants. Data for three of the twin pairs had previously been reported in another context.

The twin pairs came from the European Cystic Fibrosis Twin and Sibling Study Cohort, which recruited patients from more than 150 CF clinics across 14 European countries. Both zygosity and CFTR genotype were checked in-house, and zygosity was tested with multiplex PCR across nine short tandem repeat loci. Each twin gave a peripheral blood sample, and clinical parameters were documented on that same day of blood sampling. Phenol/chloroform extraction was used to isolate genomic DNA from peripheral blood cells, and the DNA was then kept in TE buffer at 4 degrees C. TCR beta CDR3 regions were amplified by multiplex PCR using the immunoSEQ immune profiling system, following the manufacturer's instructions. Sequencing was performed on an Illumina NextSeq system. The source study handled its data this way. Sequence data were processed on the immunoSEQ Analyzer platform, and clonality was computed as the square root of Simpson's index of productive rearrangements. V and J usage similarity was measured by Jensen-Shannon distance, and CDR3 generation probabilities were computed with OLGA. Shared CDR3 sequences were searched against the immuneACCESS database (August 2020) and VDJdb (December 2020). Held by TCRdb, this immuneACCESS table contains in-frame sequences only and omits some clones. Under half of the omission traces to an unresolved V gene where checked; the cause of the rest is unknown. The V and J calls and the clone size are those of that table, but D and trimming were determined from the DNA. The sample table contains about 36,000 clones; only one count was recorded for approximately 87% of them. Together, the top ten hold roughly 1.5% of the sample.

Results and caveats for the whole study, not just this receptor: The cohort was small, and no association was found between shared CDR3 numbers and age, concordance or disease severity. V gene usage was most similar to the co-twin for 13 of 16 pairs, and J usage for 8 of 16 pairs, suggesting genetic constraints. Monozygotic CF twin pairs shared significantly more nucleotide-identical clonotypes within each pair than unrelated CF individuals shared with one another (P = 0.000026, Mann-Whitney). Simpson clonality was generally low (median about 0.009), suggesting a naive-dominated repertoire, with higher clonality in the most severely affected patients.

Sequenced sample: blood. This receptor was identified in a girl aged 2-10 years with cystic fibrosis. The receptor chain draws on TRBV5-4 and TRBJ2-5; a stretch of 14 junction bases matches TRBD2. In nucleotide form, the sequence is TGTGCCAGCAGCTACGGGACTAGCGGGGGTAAGACCCAGTACTTC. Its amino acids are CASSYGTSGGKTQYF. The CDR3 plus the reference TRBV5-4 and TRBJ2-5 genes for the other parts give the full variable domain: ETGVTQSPTHLIKTRGQQVTLRCSSQSGHNTVSWYQQALGQGPQFIFQYYREEENGRGNFPPRFSGLQFPNYSSELNVNALELDDSALYLCASSYGTSGGKTQYFGPGTRLLVL.